These 22 T cell receptor beta chains were all obtained from the same sample, sequenced in a study of blood T cells in healthy people across ages. A second PCR, run for roughly 6 to 11 cycles, used a sample-barcoded 5' primer plus a J-beta primer mix. TCRdb itself ran the 5' RACE reads through MiXCR, one entry per CDR3 protein. This table holds fewer than 950,000 distinct CDR3 sequences, 35% to 40% found once. The sequencing sample was made of blood. Receptors originate from a man in his late teens or twenties in good health.

This clonotype has just a few counts. This chain links TRBV5-1 with TRBJ2-3; a possible D gene is TRBD2 (5 bases). This CDR3 region has 13 residues. The V end was cut by 4 bases, the J end by 4 bases, with 10 bases between. Germline V gene data show CDR1 as SGHRS and CDR2 as YFSETQ. CDR3 loop: CASSTPGADTQYF. The DNA for the CDR3 is TGCGCCAGCAGCACCCCCGGGGCAGATACGCAGTATTTT.

The rearrangement links TRBV19 to TRBJ2-3; TRBD1 agrees at 7 bases. With 5 bases clipped from V and 3 bases from J, the junction kept 11 bases outside the gene matches. Germline V gives CDR1 LNHDA, CDR2 SQIVND (reference sequence). This CDR3 contains 16 residues. The CDR3 DNA follows: TGTGCCAGTAGTCCGACGACAGGGTGGTTTACAGATACGCAGTATTTT. Its protein product is CASSPTTGWFTDTQYF.

The chain couples TRBV12-3 or TRBV12-4 to TRBJ1-1; 9 positions agree with TRBD1. The CDR3 runs 17 residues. Germline trimming cut 6 bases from V and 0 bases from J; bases unmatched to any gene: 11. The chain's CDR3 is CASSPSGQGLMNTEAFF. DNA of the CDR3: TGTGCCAGCAGCCCTTCGGGACAGGGACTCATGAACACTGAAGCTTTCTTT.

For this clonotype: A read error may be the cause here, since a much bigger clone is one base away. J is TRBJ2-2 and V is TRBV12-3 or TRBV12-4; 11 bases map to TRBD1. V was pared by 3 bases and J by 4 bases, with 1 base of the junction left unmatched. The CDR3 contains 15 residues. For the CDR3, the DNA is TGTGCCAGCAGTTTGGGGACAGGGGGCACCGGGGAGCTGTTTTTT. It yields the protein CASSLGTGGTGELFF.

The rearrangement links TRBV12-3 or TRBV12-4 to TRBJ2-3, with D perhaps given as TRBD1 or TRBD2 (6 bases each). The V end was cut by 5 bases, the J end by 4 bases, with 19 bases between. This CDR3 has 16 residues. In nucleotides, the CDR3 is TGTGCCAGCAGTCCCGGGACCTTAGGGGGGTCAGATACGCAGTATTTT. Its protein is CASSPGTLGGSDTQYF.

In its sample, this clonotype was seen a few times. The rearrangement links TRBV7-2 to TRBJ1-2; 7 positions agree with TRBD1. This CDR3 has 13 residues. V lost 5 bases, J lost 8 bases, and 8 bases stayed unmatched. CDR1 is SGHTA and CDR2 is FQGNSA in the germline V gene. The CDR3 nucleotides are TGTGCCAGCAGCGCAGGGGGTTTAGTGGGCTACACCTTC. Translated, it gives CASSAGGLVGYTF.

The chain recombines TRBV9 with TRBJ2-5; 12 bases agree with TRBD2. The germline CDR1 and CDR2 sequences are SGDLS and YYNGEE. CDR3 length: 15 amino acids. Trimming took 4 bases from V and 1 from J; bases not matched to a gene: 2. CDR3 DNA sequence: TGTGCCAGCAGCTGGACTAGCGGGGTCCAAGAGACCCAGTACTTC. This translates into CASSWTSGVQETQYF. Looking up the rest from reference TRBV9 and TRBJ2-5 gives the full variable domain: DSGVTQTPKHLITATGQRVTLRCSPRSGDLSVYWYQQSLDQGLQFLIQYYNGEERAKGNILERFSAQQFPDLHSELNLSSLELGDSALYFCASSWTSGVQETQYFGPGTRLLVL.

To note about this clonotype: A read error may explain this, as a much larger clone is one base away. The rearrangement uses TRBV12-3 or TRBV12-4 and TRBJ2-3, with D uncertain. This CDR3 spans 16 amino acids. The CDR3 reads CTSSFGSYLLTDTQYF. As DNA, the CDR3 is TGTACCAGCAGTTTCGGCAGCTACCTCCTCACAGATACGCAGTATTTT.

The chain uses TRBV2 and TRBJ2-1; possible D gene TRBD2, 6 bases. V was pared by 1 base and J by 4 bases, with 14 bases between. The CDR3 length is 16 residues. Germline V CDR1 and CDR2: SNHLY, FYNNEI. The DNA of the CDR3 is TGTGCCAGCAGTGAAGTGGGAGGACGCGGTTACAATGAGCAGTTCTTC. As protein: CASSEVGGRGYNEQFF.

V usage is TRBV4-2 and J usage is TRBJ2-1; D ambiguous. CDR3 size: 14 residues. Germline-derived CDR1 and CDR2 are LGHNA and YNFKEQ. V lost 1 base to trimming and J lost 5 bases, with 9 bases between them. CDR3 loop: CASSQAESDNEQFF. CDR3 DNA sequence: TGTGCCAGCAGCCAAGCCGAGAGTGACAATGAGCAGTTCTTC.

A word on this clonotype: Likely a read error: the CDR3 ends without its conserved phenylalanine or tryptophan. V usage is TRBV12-3 or TRBV12-4 and J usage is TRBJ2-7, with a weak D call TRBD2 (5 bases). The V end lost 7 bases, the J end lost 3 bases, and 19 bases lay between the germline ends. The CDR3 spans 15 residues. The DNA for the CDR3 is TGTGCCAGCACCCCTCGAGGGCTCCCGAGCTACGAGCAGTACTTA. Its protein product is CASTPRGLPSYEQYL.

J is TRBJ2-1 and V is TRBV12-3 or TRBV12-4; 8 bases align to TRBD2. CDR3 length: 15 amino acids. J lost 8 bases, V lost 5 bases, and 11 bases had no gene match. This CDR3 reads CASSPSGGSIDEQFF. The CDR3 DNA sequence: TGTGCCAGCAGTCCGAGCGGGGGCTCGATCGATGAGCAGTTCTTC.

This clonotype was observed at least ten times. V and J are TRBV12-3 or TRBV12-4 and TRBJ2-7, with D uncertain. The CDR3 loop spans 13 amino acids. Trimming took 5 bases from V and 2 from J, leaving 10 bases between them. The CDR3 DNA is TGTGCCAGCAGTCTGGGCTCCCCCTACGAGCAGTACTTC. Translation: CASSLGSPYEQYF.

The chain joins TRBV9 to TRBJ2-5; 8 bases fit TRBD2. The DNA end favors TRBJ2-1, so the J call may be wrong. Germline V gene lookup returns CDR1 SGDLS and CDR2 YYNGEE. This CDR3 has 15 residues. CDR3 nucleotide sequence: TGTGCCAGCAGCGAGGGACTAGTTCGCCAAGAGACCCAGTTCTTC. Its protein is CASSEGLVRQETQFF.

The chain is built from TRBV6-2 or TRBV6-3 and TRBJ2-7, with 10 positions matching TRBD1. V was pared by 7 bases and J by 11 bases, with 14 bases of the junction left unmatched. The CDR3 length is 14 residues. The germline CDR1 and CDR2 sequences are MNHEY and SVGEGT. In nucleotides, the CDR3 is TGTGCCAGCACTATCCCCGGGACAGGGGTAGGGGAGTACTTC. Encoded protein: CASTIPGTGVGEYF.

In regard to this clonotype: It may be a read error: a sequence one base away is much more abundant. The chain has TRBV29-1 and TRBJ2-6; 7 nucleotides match TRBD1. The CDR3 length is 14 residues. J was trimmed by 6 bases and V by 3 bases; bases with no gene match: 5. Germline V gene sequence: CDR1 SQVTM, CDR2 ANQGSEA. CDR3 nucleotides: TGCAGCGTTGATGGACAGGCTGAGGCCAACGTCCTGACTTTC. Translating gives CSVDGQAEANVLTF.

J is TRBJ2-4 and V is TRBV11-2, with D perhaps TRBD2 (6 bases). Germline V gene sequence: CDR1 SGHAT, CDR2 FQNNGV. The CDR3 extends over 13 amino acids. Trimming stripped 5 bases from V and 13 bases from J, with 18 bases between. In DNA form, the CDR3 reads TGTGCCAGCAGCCCAGAGCTAGCGATGGCGCAGTACTTC. This translates into CASSPELAMAQYF.

On this clonotype: Just one base apart from a much larger clone, this may be a read error. The CDR3 region has the DNA TGTGCCAGCAGCTCCAAAGGACTAGCTGGTGAGCGGTTCTTC. Translating it yields CASSSKGLAGERFF. The genes are TRBV12-3 or TRBV12-4 and TRBJ2-1, with 8 bases lining up with TRBD2. The CDR3 has 14 amino acids.

This clonotype came up many times. The CDR3 DNA is TGCGCCAGCAGCCAAGACAGGACTAGCGGGGGCTATGAGCAGTTCTTC. Protein sequence: CASSQDRTSGGYEQFF. The V call is TRBV4-3, the J call TRBJ2-1, with 13 bases matching TRBD2. Germline CDR1 is LGHNA and CDR2 is YSLEER. CDR3 length: 16 amino acids. V dropped 0 bases and J dropped 8; count of bases not matched to a gene: 4.

J is TRBJ1-5 and V is TRBV27; TRBD1 is a possible D gene (6 bases). Per the germline V gene, CDR1 is MNHEY and CDR2 is SMNVEV (reference sequence). The CDR3 has 14 amino acids. Trimming removed 8 bases from V and 0 bases from J, with 11 bases in between. The DNA of the CDR3 is TGTGCCAGCCGGACAGCGTATAGCAATCAGCCCCAGCATTTT. This encodes CASRTAYSNQPQHF.

This clonotype was seen more than once but under ten times. CDR3 loop: CASSPPRDKIFETQYF. As DNA, the CDR3 is TGTGCCAGCAGCCCCCCCCGGGACAAGATTTTTGAGACCCAGTACTTC. V usage is TRBV7-9 and J usage is TRBJ2-5; maybe TRBD1 (6 bases). This CDR3 is 16 amino acids long. Trimming took 5 bases from V and 5 from J, leaving 21 bases between them. Germline lookup yields CDR1 SEHNR and CDR2 FQNEAQ (reference sequence). Together with reference TRBV7-9 and TRBJ2-5, the CDR3 gives the full variable domain: DTGVSQNPRHKITKRGQNVTFRCDPISEHNRLYWYRQTLGQGPEFLTYFQNEAQLEKSRLLSDRFSAERPKGSFSTLEIQRTEQGDSAMYLCASSPPRDKIFETQYFGPGTRLLVL.

In this sample, this clonotype turned up once. V is TRBV5-1 and J is TRBJ1-4, with 9 nucleotides matching TRBD1. There are 16 residues in the CDR3. V was clipped by 6 bases and J by 3 bases; unmatched bases: 9. Germline assignment: CDR1 SGHRS and CDR2 YFSETQ. The CDR3 sequence: CASKTGQGSANEKLFF. The CDR3 coding sequence is TGCGCCAGCAAAACGGGACAGGGTTCGGCTAATGAAAAACTGTTTTTT.